Below, 9 T cell receptor beta chains from the same sample are listed, as sequenced in a study of cytomegalovirus exposure and HLA in healthy donors. The PCR had 60 Vbeta and 13 Jbeta primers. Data came from immunoSEQ multiplex PCR; TCRdb stores just in-frame clones and leaves some out. The table has 100,000 to 150,000 clones, about three quarters seen once. Sample: PBMCs. The receptors were sampled from a woman in her 30s in good health and CMV-seronegative.

V and J are TRBV4-2 and TRBJ2-2, with TRBD2 identical over 9 bases. The CDR3 is 15 residues long. The germline gives CDR1 LGHNA, CDR2 YNFKEQ. Trimming removed 4 bases from V and 2 bases from J; junction bases left unmatched: 2. The CDR3 is CASSPGLANTGELFF. CDR3 sequence (DNA): TGTGCCAGCAGCCCGGGACTAGCCAACACCGGGGAGCTGTTTTTT.

The chain is built from TRBV10-3 and TRBJ1-1; a possible D gene is TRBD1 (5 bases). In germline, CDR1 is ENHRY, CDR2 SYGVKD. The CDR3 has 13 residues. V lost 10 bases and J 5 bases, leaving 17 bases between the germline ends. CDR3 loop: CATGGGEWTEAFF. The CDR3 bases are TGTGCCACCGGTGGAGGGGAATGGACTGAAGCTTTCTTT.

In this sample, this clone turned up a few times. The chain carries TRBV7-8 and TRBJ2-1; D is undetermined. The CDR3 loop spans 14 amino acids. Germline V gene data show CDR1 as SGHVS and CDR2 as FQNEAQ. V lost 1 base and J 7 bases, leaving 11 bases between the germline ends. For the CDR3, the DNA is TGTGCCAGCAGCTTAGTCGCTAGTTGGAATGAGCAGTTCTTC. Translating it yields CASSLVASWNEQFF.

V usage is TRBV19 and J usage is TRBJ2-2; D might be TRBD1 (5 bases). V shed 6 bases and J shed 4 bases, with 9 bases lying between them. Per germline, CDR1 LNHDA and CDR2 SQIVND (reference sequence). This CDR3 region has 13 residues. As DNA, the CDR3 is TGTGCCAGTAGAGGGGTGAGCACCGGGGAGCTGTTTTTT. Translated: CASRGVSTGELFF.

The genes are TRBV10-2 and TRBJ1-1; 12 bases match TRBD1. The CDR3 length is 16 residues. Germline V gene lookup returns CDR1 WSHSY and CDR2 SAAADI. With V trimmed by 7 bases and J by 4 bases, 10 bases remained unmatched. The CDR3 spells CASIPGTGGAGTEAFF. Written as DNA, the CDR3 is TGCGCCAGCATCCCCGGGACAGGGGGCGCGGGCACTGAAGCTTTCTTT.

The chain uses TRBV6-5 and TRBJ2-3, with 11 bases lining up with TRBD1. The V gene end was trimmed by 6 bases and the J gene end by 3 bases; junction bases not matched to a gene: 5. CDR1 is MNHEY, CDR2 SVGAGI, per germline. The CDR3 loop spans 15 amino acids. The CDR3 spells CASRRTGGRTDTQYF. In DNA form, the CDR3 reads TGTGCCAGCAGGAGGACAGGGGGCAGGACAGATACGCAGTATTTT.

A note on this clone: A read error may produce the germline difference seen at one junction end. The chain joins TRBV4-1 to TRBJ1-2; D might be TRBD1 (6 bases). This CDR3 has 13 residues. The germline V gene encodes CDR1 MGHRA and CDR2 YSYEKL. The CDR3 DNA reads TGCGCCAGCAGCCAAGTCCTTCCGGGACAAATAGCCTTC. This codes for CASSQVLPGQIAF.

The gene calls are TRBV19 and TRBJ1-2, with 9 bases matching TRBD1. Germline-derived CDR1 and CDR2 are LNHDA and SQIVND (reference sequence). The CDR3 has 13 residues. Written as DNA, the CDR3 is TGTGCGGCGAAGGGGGGGACAGGGAGTGGCTACACCTTC. Protein sequence: CAAKGGTGSGYTF.

V usage is TRBV6-6 and J usage is TRBJ2-3; 9 bases align to TRBD1. The germline gives CDR1 MNHNY, CDR2 SVGAGI (reference sequence). This CDR3 is built from 14 residues. V shed 6 bases, J shed 4 bases, and the junction held 5 bases outside the gene matches. CDR3 in DNA: TGTGCCAGCAGGGGACAGGGAAAGGCAGATACGCAGTATTTT. Its protein product is CASRGQGKADTQYF.